These T cell receptor beta chains were read from a single sample in a study of T cells after yellow fever vaccination. Each CDR3 protein is one row after TCRdb ran MiXCR on the 5' RACE reads. The sample records almost 600,000 distinct CDR3 sequences, approximately 15% being singletons. The starting material was PBMCs, obtained on the day of the yellow fever booster vaccination. The receptors come from a man under 40 who received the YFV17D yellow fever vaccine. The CDR3 runs from the conserved cysteine through the conserved F or W. The D gene is left open where the match is weak. Only some rows state a clone size, as once, few, many or a class for expanded clones.

d_gene,j_gene,v_gene,abundance,CDR3nt,CDR3aa
TRBD2,TRBJ2-7,TRBV20-1,few,TGCAGTGCTAGGTTCCTAGCGGCCTACGAGCAGTACTTC,CSARFLAAYEQYF
NA,TRBJ2-7,TRBV5-1,NA,TGCGCCAGCAGCTTTATTTCTAGCGCCCACGAGCAGTACTTC,CASSFISSAHEQYF
TRBD2,TRBJ2-2,TRBV6-1,few,TGTGCCAGCCGAAGTCCCTCCGGGAGGGCGAACACCGGGGAGCTGTTTTTT,CASRSPSGRANTGELFF
NA,TRBJ1-4,TRBV5-1,NA,TGCGCCAGCAGCTCCTTCGGACGAGGAGTTCGAGAAAAACTGTTTTTT,CASSSFGRGVREKLFF
NA,TRBJ2-1,TRBV5-5,NA,TGTGCCAGCATAGACAGTAGATGGGGTGATGAGCAGTTCTTC,CASIDSRWGDEQFF
NA,TRBJ2-5,TRBV7-2,many,TGTGCCAGCAGCTTACGGGTCGGGGAGACCCAGTACTTC,CASSLRVGETQYF
NA,TRBJ2-4,TRBV2,many,TGTGCCAGCAGTGAAGGAGTCTTAAGCATTCAGTACTTC,CASSEGVLSIQYF
TRBD1,TRBJ1-4,TRBV5-4,few,TGTGCCAGCAGCTCCCTCGACAGGGTTGATGAAAAACTGTTTTTT,CASSSLDRVDEKLFF
NA,TRBJ2-5,TRBV28,NA,TGTGCCAGCAGGCCTCGTAAAGAGGGCGGTTTGCAGACCCAGTACTTC,CASRPRKEGGLQTQYF
NA,TRBJ1-6,TRBV10-3,many,TGTGCCATCAGTGAGTCGATGGGGGATTCACCCCTCCACTTT,CAISESMGDSPLHF
TRBD2,TRBJ2-1,TRBV4-1,few,TGCGCCAGCAGCCAGGCTAGCGGGGTTTACAATGAGCAGTTCTTC,CASSQASGVYNEQFF
NA,TRBJ2-2,TRBV5-6,few,TGTGCCAGCAGCCTCACTAGTTCCACCGGGGAGCTGTTTTTT,CASSLTSSTGELFF
NA,TRBJ2-7,TRBV7-9,NA,TGTGCCAGCAGCCCTTGGACTTCTTTGGCGACCTACGAGCAGTACTTC,CASSPWTSLATYEQYF
TRBD2,TRBJ2-7,TRBV6-6,many,TGTGCCAGTCGGCGGGAGTTTGGCTACGAGCAGTACTTC,CASRREFGYEQYF
NA,TRBJ2-1,TRBV15,many,TGTGCCACCAGCAGAGATCCGGGAATTGGACGGGAGCAGTTCTTC,CATSRDPGIGREQFF
NA,TRBJ2-5,TRBV25-1,few,TGTGCCAGCAGTCCATTCAAGGGGGGGGGAGAGACCCAGTACTTC,CASSPFKGGGETQYF
TRBD2,TRBJ2-7,TRBV5-1,few,TGCGCCAGCGGCAAAAGCGGGAGGACATTTTACGAGCAGTACTTC,CASGKSGRTFYEQYF
NA,TRBJ2-7,TRBV6-1,NA,TGTGCCAGCAAAGAGGGGATTTTAACACGGTCCTACGAGCAGTACTTC,CASKEGILTRSYEQYF
NA,TRBJ2-5,TRBV2,few,TGTGCCAGCAGTGAATTCCAAGGCGGGACAGCCGGCCAAGAGACCCAGTACTTC,CASSEFQGGTAGQETQYF
TRBD2,TRBJ2-3,TRBV4-1,few,TGCGCCAGCAGCTTCACTAGCGGGAGAACAGATACGCAGTATTTT,CASSFTSGRTDTQYF
NA,TRBJ1-1,TRBV12-3/TRBV12-4,few,TGTGCCAGCACCCTCTGGGGGACCTCAGCTTTCTTT,CASTLWGTSAFF
TRBD2,TRBJ2-5,TRBV4-3,NA,TGCGCCAGCAGCCAAGATAGGTTCTCCGGACTAGCTTTGTTCGAGACCCAGTACTTC,CASSQDRFSGLALFETQYF
TRBD1,TRBJ1-1,TRBV20-1,few,TGCAGTGCTAGAGGGTTGGCAGGACAGGGAGGGACCACTGAAGCTTTCTTT,CSARGLAGQGGTTEAFF
NA,TRBJ2-1,TRBV20-1,NA,TGCAGTGCTAGCCGCCAGACTCACTACAATGAGCAGTTCTTC,CSASRQTHYNEQFF
NA,TRBJ2-7,TRBV5-5,few,TGTGCCAGCAGCTTGGTGTTTAAGGACCATAGCTCCTACGAGCAGTACTTC,CASSLVFKDHSSYEQYF
TRBD2,TRBJ2-7,TRBV20-1,NA,TGCAGTGCTAGTTTAGCGGGAGGGCTCTACGAGCAGTACTTC,CSASLAGGLYEQYF